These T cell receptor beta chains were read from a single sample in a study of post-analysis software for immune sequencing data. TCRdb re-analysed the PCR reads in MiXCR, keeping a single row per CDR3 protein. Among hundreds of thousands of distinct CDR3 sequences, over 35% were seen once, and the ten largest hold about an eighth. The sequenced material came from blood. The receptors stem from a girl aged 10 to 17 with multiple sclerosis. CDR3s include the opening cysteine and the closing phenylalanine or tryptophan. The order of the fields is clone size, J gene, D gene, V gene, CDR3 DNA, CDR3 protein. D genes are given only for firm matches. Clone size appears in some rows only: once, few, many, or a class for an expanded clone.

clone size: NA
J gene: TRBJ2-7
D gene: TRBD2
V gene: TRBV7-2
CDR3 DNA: TGTGCCAGCAGCCCCTTTCTAGCGGGAGGCCAGTACGAGCAGTACTTC
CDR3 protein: CASSPFLAGGQYEQYF

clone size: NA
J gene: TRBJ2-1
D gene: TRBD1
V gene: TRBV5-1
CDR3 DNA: TGCGCCAGCAGCTTCACCGGGACAGGGAATGAGCAGTTCTTC
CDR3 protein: CASSFTGTGNEQFF

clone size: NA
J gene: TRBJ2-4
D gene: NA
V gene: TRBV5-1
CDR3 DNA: TGCGCCAGCAGCTTGCCAGGGGAGAGCAAAAACATTCAGTACTTC
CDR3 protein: CASSLPGESKNIQYF

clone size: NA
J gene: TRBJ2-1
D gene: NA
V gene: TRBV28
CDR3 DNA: TGTGCCAGCAGTCTTTGGGGGAGTGAGCAGTTCTTC
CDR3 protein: CASSLWGSEQFF

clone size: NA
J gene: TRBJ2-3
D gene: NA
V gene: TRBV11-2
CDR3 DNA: TGTGCCAGCAGCCCGGGGAGGGGGCGTCGCACAGATACGCAGTATTTT
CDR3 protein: CASSPGRGRRTDTQYF

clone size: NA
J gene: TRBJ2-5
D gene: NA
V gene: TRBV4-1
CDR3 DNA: TGCGCCAGCAGCCAAGCTCCCGACGGGCTGATGGGAGAGCAGTACTTC
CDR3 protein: CASSQAPDGLMGEQYF

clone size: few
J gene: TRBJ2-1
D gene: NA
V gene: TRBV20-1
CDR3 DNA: TGCAGTGCTAGAGATCTCCCTAGTTCCTCCTACAATGAGCAGTTCTTC
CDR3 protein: CSARDLPSSSYNEQFF

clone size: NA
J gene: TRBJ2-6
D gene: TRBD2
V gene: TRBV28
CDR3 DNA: TGTGCCAGCAGTTTGACTAGCGGGACCGGGGCCAACGTCCTGACTTTC
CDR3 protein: CASSLTSGTGANVLTF

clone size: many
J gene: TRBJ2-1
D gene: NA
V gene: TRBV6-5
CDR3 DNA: TGTGCCAGCACCCAGACGGAGTACAATGAGCAGTTCTTC
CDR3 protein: CASTQTEYNEQFF

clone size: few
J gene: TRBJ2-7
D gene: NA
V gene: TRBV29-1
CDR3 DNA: TGCAGCGTTGACGCCCCTAGCGTGGGACCCTACGAGCAGTACTTC
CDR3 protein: CSVDAPSVGPYEQYF

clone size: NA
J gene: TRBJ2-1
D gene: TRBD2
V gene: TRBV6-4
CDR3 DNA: TGTGCCAGCAGTAAATCAGGGACTAGCAGCCCCAATGAGCAGTTCTTC
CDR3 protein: CASSKSGTSSPNEQFF

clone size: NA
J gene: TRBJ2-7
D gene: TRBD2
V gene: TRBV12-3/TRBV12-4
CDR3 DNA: TGTGCCAGCAGTCCAGGACTAGCGGAAGCCTACGAGCAGTACTTC
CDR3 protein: CASSPGLAEAYEQYF

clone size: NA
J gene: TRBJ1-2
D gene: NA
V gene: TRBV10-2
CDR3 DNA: TGCGCCAGCAGCGCCGGACTCCGATTCGATGGCTACACCTTC
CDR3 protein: CASSAGLRFDGYTF

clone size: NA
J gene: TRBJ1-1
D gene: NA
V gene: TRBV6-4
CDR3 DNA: TGTGCCAGCAGTGACTCGCAGGAGGGGGAAGCTTTCTTT
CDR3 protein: CASSDSQEGEAFF

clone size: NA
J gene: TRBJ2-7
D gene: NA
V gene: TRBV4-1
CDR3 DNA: TGCGCCAGCAGCCAAGCGAAGAGTGCAGGGGGGTCCTACGAGCAGTACTTC
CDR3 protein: CASSQAKSAGGSYEQYF

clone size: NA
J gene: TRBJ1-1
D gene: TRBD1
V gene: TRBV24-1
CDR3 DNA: TGTGCCACCAGTGAGGGGGACAGGGGGCAGACTGAAGCTTTCTTT
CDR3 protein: CATSEGDRGQTEAFF

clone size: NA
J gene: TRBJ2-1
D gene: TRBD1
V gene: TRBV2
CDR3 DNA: TGTGCCAGCAGAAGCTACAGGGGGAACAATGAGCAGTTCTTC
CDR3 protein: CASRSYRGNNEQFF

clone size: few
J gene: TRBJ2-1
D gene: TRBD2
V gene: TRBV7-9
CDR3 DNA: TGTGCCAGCAGCTCCGGACTAGCGGGACCCCTCAAGAATGAGCAGTTCTTC
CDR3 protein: CASSSGLAGPLKNEQFF